This T cell receptor beta chain is from a study of blood T cell repertoires in COVID-19. Study details: PBMCs, B-cell-depleted T cells, or T cells provided the cDNA or gDNA that made up the material.

TCRdb's table, derived via immunoSEQ multiplex PCR, lists solely in-frame clones and lacks some. The sample has around 37,000 clones; 80% to 90% are singletons. Germline assignment: CDR1 MNHNS and CDR2 SASEGT. Trimming took 0 bases from V and 5 from J; bases not matched to a gene: 12. This CDR3 has 17 amino acids. The sequence was collected from a man aged 55-75 years with COVID-19, enrolled during active disease. The V gene is TRBV6-1, the J gene TRBJ1-1, with 7 bases identical to TRBD1. Sequencing was performed on peripheral blood. CDR3 sequence reads: CASSEALTGARWTEAFF. DNA of the CDR3: TGTGCCAGCAGTGAAGCTTTAACAGGGGCGAGATGGACTGAAGCTTTCTTT.